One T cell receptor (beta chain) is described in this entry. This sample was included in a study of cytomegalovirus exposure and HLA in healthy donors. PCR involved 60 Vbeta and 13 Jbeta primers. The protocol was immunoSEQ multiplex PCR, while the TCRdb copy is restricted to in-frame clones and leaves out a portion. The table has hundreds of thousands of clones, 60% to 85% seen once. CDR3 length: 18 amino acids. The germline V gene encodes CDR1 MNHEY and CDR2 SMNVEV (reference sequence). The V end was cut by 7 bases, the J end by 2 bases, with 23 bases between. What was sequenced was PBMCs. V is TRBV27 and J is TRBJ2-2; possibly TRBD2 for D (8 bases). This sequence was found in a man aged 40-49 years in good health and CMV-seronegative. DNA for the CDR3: TGTGCCAGCACCGATACCTCGGGAGGGGGCTTAAACACCGGGGAGCTGTTTTTT. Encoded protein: CASTDTSGGGLNTGELFF.